These 25 T cell receptor beta chains were sequenced from one sample in a study of blood T cell repertoires in COVID-19. Measured with immunoSEQ multiplex PCR; TCRdb has only the in-frame clones, and not every one. The repertoire holds tens of thousands of clones, with approximately 90% as singletons. The sequencing input was peripheral blood. The receptor source for this set is a human donor with active COVID-19. The donor label of this sample is uncertain.

The chain has TRBV5-1 and TRBJ2-3; D might be TRBD1 (6 bases). CDR3 size: 16 residues. Trimming cost V 0 bases and J 3 bases, with 14 bases left between them. Per germline, CDR1 SGHRS and CDR2 YFSETQ. The CDR3 region is CASSLVAGEGTDTQYF. In DNA form, the CDR3 reads TGCGCCAGCAGCTTGGTGGCAGGGGAAGGGACAGATACGCAGTATTTT.

V is TRBV4-3 and J is TRBJ1-2; D is unresolved. V shed 1 base and J shed 8 bases, with 8 bases lying between them. The CDR3 sequence is 12 residues long. Germline V gives CDR1 LGHNA, CDR2 YSLEER. The CDR3 is CASSQVGRGYTF. CDR3 sequence (DNA): TGCGCCAGCAGCCAAGTGGGGAGGGGCTACACCTTC.

This clone was detected only once. V and J are TRBV29-1 and TRBJ2-3, with TRBD1 as a possible D gene (6 bases). This CDR3 has 16 residues. V was shortened by 6 bases and J by 1 base, with 20 bases between the two germline ends. In germline, CDR1 is SQVTM, CDR2 ANQGSEA. CDR3 sequence reads: CSVARSRGTGTDTQYF. The CDR3 region has the DNA TGCAGCGTAGCCAGATCCAGGGGAACGGGCACAGATACGCAGTATTTT.

The chain carries TRBV3-1 (or the pseudogene TRBV3-2) and TRBJ2-2; D is possibly TRBD2 (7 bases). Per the germline V gene, CDR1 is LGHDT and CDR2 is YNNKEL (reference sequence). V lost 1 base and J lost 8, with 20 bases in between. The CDR3 totals 17 residues. CDR3 sequence (DNA): TGTGCCAGCAGCCAAGGGAGGCGGGGGCCCGAGGTGGGGGAGCTGTTTTTT. It is translated as CASSQGRRGPEVGELFF.

The rearrangement uses TRBV4-2 and TRBJ2-7; 12 bases fit TRBD2. With 4 bases clipped from V and 6 bases from J, the junction kept 22 bases outside the gene matches. Per germline, CDR1 LGHNA and CDR2 YNFKEQ. The CDR3 sequence is 20 residues long. The CDR3 region has the DNA TGTGCCAGCAGCCCGTTGGGATTTGAACTAGCGGGGGGACCGGGGAGCGAGCAGTACTTC. Its protein product is CASSPLGFELAGGPGSEQYF.

V usage is TRBV5-4 and J usage is TRBJ2-3, with 7 positions matching TRBD2. This CDR3 is 16 amino acids long. V shed 4 bases, J shed 4 bases, and the junction held 12 bases outside the gene matches. The germline V gene encodes CDR1 SGHNT and CDR2 YYREEE (reference sequence). CDR3 sequence reads: CASSQPRGRAADTQYF. The CDR3 nucleotides are TGTGCCAGCAGCCAACCTCGGGGGAGGGCAGCAGATACGCAGTATTTT.

The chain uses TRBV27 and TRBJ2-2, with TRBD1 identical over 11 bases. The CDR3 loop spans 16 amino acids. V gave up 4 bases and J gave up 6 bases; unmatched junction bases: 7. CDR1 MNHEY and CDR2 SMNVEV come from the germline V gene (reference sequence). The CDR3 reads CASSSGTGGHPGELFF. The CDR3 coding sequence is TGTGCCAGCAGTTCAGGGACAGGGGGTCATCCCGGGGAGCTGTTTTTT.

The chain employs TRBV2 and TRBJ2-7, with D perhaps TRBD1 (6 bases). The CDR3 has 12 residues. Trimming took off 6 bases at V and 5 bases at J, with 11 bases between the two ends. CDR1 is SNHLY, CDR2 FYNNEI, per germline. DNA of the CDR3: TGTGCCAGCAGCGGTACAGGGAACGAGCAGTACTTC. This encodes CASSGTGNEQYF.

The chain combines TRBV7-6 with TRBJ2-7; 7 nucleotides agree with TRBD2. Trimming cost V 4 bases and J 0 bases; bases outside gene matches: 12. There are 17 residues in the CDR3. CDR1 SGHVS and CDR2 FNYEAQ come from the germline V gene. The DNA for the CDR3 is TGTGCCAGCAGCTACGCTGGGCGGACTAGTAGCTCCTACGAGCAGTACTTC. It translates to CASSYAGRTSSSYEQYF.

The chain links TRBV21-1 to TRBJ1-1; the table's TRBD1 call for D was not verified on the DNA. TRBV21-1 is a pseudogene. The CDR3 loop spans 16 amino acids. The DNA for the CDR3 is TGTGCCAGCAGCAAAGAGGAAGGCAGGGGGGCCACTGAAGCTTTCTTT. Translating gives CASSKEEGRGATEAFF.

The chain couples TRBV11-1 to TRBJ1-1, with D possibly TRBD1 on 6 matching bases. Looked up from germline, CDR1 is SGHAT and CDR2 is FQDESV (reference sequence). This CDR3 contains 14 residues. Trimming pared 5 bases from V and 5 bases from J, leaving 15 bases between. The CDR3 sequence is CASSPSTGNTEAFF. The CDR3 DNA sequence: TGTGCCAGCAGCCCTTCAACAGGGAATACTGAAGCTTTCTTT.

The CDR3 is CASSRQGGQETQYF. The CDR3 nucleotides are TGTGCCAGCAGTCGCCAAGGAGGGCAAGAGACCCAGTACTTC. The V and J genes are TRBV5-4 and TRBJ2-5; D is perhaps TRBD2 (6 bases). This CDR3 comprises 14 residues. Trimming removed 5 bases at V and 2 bases at J, with 13 bases between. Per germline, CDR1 SGHNT and CDR2 YYREEE (reference sequence).

This clone appeared a few times. This chain uses TRBV5-1 with TRBJ2-5; 7 nucleotides align to TRBD2. CDR1 and CDR2 from the germline V gene are SGHRS and YFSETQ. The CDR3 consists of 14 residues. J gave up 7 bases and V 6 bases, and 12 bases lay outside the gene matches. The DNA for the CDR3 is TGCGCCAGCACCCCCGGGGGGTCGGGTGGGACCCAGTACTTC. Protein sequence: CASTPGGSGGTQYF.

This clone was found once. V usage is TRBV6-5 and J usage is TRBJ1-4; D unclear. V gave up 6 bases and J gave up 8 bases, with 7 bases separating them. Per the germline V gene, CDR1 is MNHEY and CDR2 is SVGAGI. This CDR3 has 11 amino acids. The DNA of the CDR3 is TGTGCCAGCAGAAACTCCGAAAAACTGTTTTTT. Translated, it gives CASRNSEKLFF.

J is TRBJ2-5 and V is TRBV11-2, with D maybe TRBD2 (6 bases). Germline V gene data show CDR1 as SGHAT and CDR2 as FQNNGV. The CDR3 is 14 amino acids. Trimming removed 5 bases at V and 3 bases at J, with 13 bases between. The CDR3 is CASSRGTFKETQYF. Written as DNA, the CDR3 is TGTGCCAGCAGCCGCGGGACTTTCAAAGAGACCCAGTACTTC.

The chain links TRBV12-3 or TRBV12-4 to TRBJ1-1, with TRBD1 matching over 7 bases. After removal of 7 bases from V and 0 bases from J, the junction contained 2 bases not matched to a gene. This CDR3 contains 13 residues. The CDR3 DNA sequence: TGTGCCAGCAAGGGGGCCCTGAACACTGAAGCTTTCTTT. It codes for CASKGALNTEAFF.

The genes are TRBV7-9 and TRBJ2-3; weak D call: TRBD2 (6 bases). The V and J ends lost 2 bases and 2 bases respectively, with 14 bases between them. CDR1 SEHNR and CDR2 FQNEAQ come from the germline V gene (reference sequence). There are 16 residues in the CDR3. The CDR3 loop reads CASSLTAGPVTDTQYF. CDR3 coding DNA: TGTGCCAGCAGCTTAACCGCGGGGCCAGTCACAGATACGCAGTATTTT.

This sequence joins TRBV27 and TRBJ1-5, with TRBD1 matching over 9 bases. The germline CDR1 and CDR2 sequences are MNHEY and SMNVEV (reference sequence). This CDR3 region has 16 residues. The junction had 7 bases not matched to a gene; V was cut back by 1 base and J by 6 bases. The CDR3, as DNA: TGTGCCAGCAGTTTATTGGGACAGGGAAAAAGTCAGCCCCAGCATTTT. Its protein is CASSLLGQGKSQPQHF.

J is TRBJ2-5 and V is TRBV4-1; 8 bases map to TRBD1. The CDR3 spans 18 residues. The V segment lost 0 bases and the J segment 1 base; nucleotides outside the gene matches: 10. CDR1 and CDR2 from the germline V gene are MGHRA and YSYEKL. CDR3 coding DNA: TGCGCCAGCAGCCAAGAAAATGTATGGCAGGGGGCCCAAGAGACCCAGTACTTC. This sequence encodes CASSQENVWQGAQETQYF.

The V call is TRBV28, the J call TRBJ2-2, with TRBD2 as a possible D gene (6 bases). Germline CDR1 reads MDHEN; CDR2 reads SYDVKM. The ends were cut back, 3 bases at V and 4 bases at J, with 12 bases in the middle. The CDR3 totals 15 residues. The CDR3 region is CASSFRGGATGELFF. CDR3 bases: TGTGCCAGCAGTTTTCGAGGCGGGGCCACCGGGGAGCTGTTTTTT.

The rearrangement uses TRBV5-6 and TRBJ2-5; TRBD1 matches 7 bases. The CDR3 runs 14 residues. With V trimmed by 1 base and J by 3 bases, 3 bases remained unmatched. Looked up from germline, CDR1 is SGHDT and CDR2 is YYEEEE. The CDR3: CASSLRGLEETQYF. CDR3 nucleotide sequence: TGTGCCAGCAGCTTGAGGGGGCTAGAAGAGACCCAGTACTTC.

This clone was seen more than once but under ten times. V usage is TRBV7-9 and J usage is TRBJ1-1, with 7 nucleotides matching TRBD1. The CDR3 sequence is 15 residues long. V lost 5 bases, J lost 1 base, and 7 bases stayed unmatched. CDR1 and CDR2 (germline): SEHNR, FQNEAQ (reference sequence). The CDR3 here is CASSPQGGRNTEAFF. The CDR3 DNA is TGTGCCAGCAGCCCTCAGGGGGGAAGGAACACTGAAGCTTTCTTT.

The gene calls are TRBV5-4 and TRBJ2-2; TRBD2 aligns across 9 bases. CDR3 size: 17 residues. V was pared by 4 bases and J by 0 bases, with 7 bases of the junction left unmatched. The germline V gene has CDR1 SGHNT and CDR2 YYREEE (reference sequence). For the CDR3, the DNA is TGTGCCAGCAGCCTGGCGGCGGGGGGGCCGAACACCGGGGAGCTGTTTTTT. Its protein product is CASSLAAGGPNTGELFF. Using reference TRBV5-4 and TRBJ2-2 for the parts outside the CDR3, the full variable domain is ETGVTQSPTHLIKTRGQQVTLRCSSQSGHNTVSWYQQALGQGPQFIFQYYREEENGRGNFPPRFSGLQFPNYSSELNVNALELDDSALYLCASSLAAGGPNTGELFFGEGSRLTVL.

This clone was picked up one time. V is TRBV18 and J is TRBJ1-4, with D tentatively TRBD1 (5 bases). V was shortened by 3 bases and J by 8 bases, with 13 bases between the two germline ends. Germline lookup yields CDR1 KGHSH and CDR2 LQKENI. CDR3 size: 14 residues. In nucleotides, the CDR3 is TGTGCCAGCTCACCGGAGGGGCCGGAGGAAAAACTGTTTTTT. This encodes CASSPEGPEEKLFF.

The chain combines TRBV5-1 with TRBJ2-3, with 9 bases identical to TRBD2. Per germline, CDR1 SGHRS and CDR2 YFSETQ. Trimming removed 9 bases from V and 0 bases from J; junction bases left unmatched: 17. The CDR3 is made up of 18 amino acids. The CDR3 is CATSSGVTGLASTDTQYF. CDR3 DNA sequence: TGCGCCACCTCTAGCGGGGTAACCGGCCTAGCTAGCACAGATACGCAGTATTTT.